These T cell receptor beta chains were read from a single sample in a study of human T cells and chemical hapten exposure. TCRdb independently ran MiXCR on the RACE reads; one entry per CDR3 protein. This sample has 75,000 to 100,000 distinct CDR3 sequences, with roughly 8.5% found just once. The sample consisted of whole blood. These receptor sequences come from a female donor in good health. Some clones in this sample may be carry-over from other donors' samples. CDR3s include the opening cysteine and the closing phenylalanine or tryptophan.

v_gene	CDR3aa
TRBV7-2	CASSSGLAGAGGYEQYF
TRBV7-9	CASSLASEPGGTTDTQYF
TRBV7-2	CASSLFRGPTGELFF
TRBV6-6	CASSYFGSYNEQFF
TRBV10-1	CASSEGRDTQYF
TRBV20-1	CGGTGNNEQFF
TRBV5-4	CASSSLAGSYNEQFF
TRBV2	CASSDLTGRGTEAFF
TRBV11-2	CASSYRGNYGYTF
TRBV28	CASSQIADSPYEQYF
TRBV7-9	CASSLGFWAAEQETQYF
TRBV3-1	CASSHPGLAGIYEQYF
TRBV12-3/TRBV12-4	CASSLGQGIHEQYF
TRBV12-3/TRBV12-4	CASSLKTYEKLFF
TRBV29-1	CSARANEQFF
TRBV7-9	CASSFDWTSGNNEQFF
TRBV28	CASSFMIFGGRVFQPQNF